The present entry profiles one TCR beta chain with its context. CDR1 is LNHDA, CDR2 SQIVND, per germline (reference sequence). This CDR3 is 12 amino acids long. The V end was cut by 3 bases, the J end by 1 base, with 3 bases between. This entry is derived from a study of T cell responses to AZD1222 COVID-19 vaccine. Sequenced by immunoSEQ multiplex PCR; TCRdb stores in-frame clones only, minus some. The profile shows approximately 80,000 clones, 80% of them singletons. This TCR derives from an adult in good health. The material sequenced was peripheral blood, taken on day 0 of AZD1222 vaccination. The V gene is TRBV19, the J gene TRBJ1-1; D call uncertain. Here the CDR3 reads CASSMGNTEAFF. CDR3 DNA sequence: TGTGCCAGTAGTATGGGGAACACTGAAGCTTTCTTT.